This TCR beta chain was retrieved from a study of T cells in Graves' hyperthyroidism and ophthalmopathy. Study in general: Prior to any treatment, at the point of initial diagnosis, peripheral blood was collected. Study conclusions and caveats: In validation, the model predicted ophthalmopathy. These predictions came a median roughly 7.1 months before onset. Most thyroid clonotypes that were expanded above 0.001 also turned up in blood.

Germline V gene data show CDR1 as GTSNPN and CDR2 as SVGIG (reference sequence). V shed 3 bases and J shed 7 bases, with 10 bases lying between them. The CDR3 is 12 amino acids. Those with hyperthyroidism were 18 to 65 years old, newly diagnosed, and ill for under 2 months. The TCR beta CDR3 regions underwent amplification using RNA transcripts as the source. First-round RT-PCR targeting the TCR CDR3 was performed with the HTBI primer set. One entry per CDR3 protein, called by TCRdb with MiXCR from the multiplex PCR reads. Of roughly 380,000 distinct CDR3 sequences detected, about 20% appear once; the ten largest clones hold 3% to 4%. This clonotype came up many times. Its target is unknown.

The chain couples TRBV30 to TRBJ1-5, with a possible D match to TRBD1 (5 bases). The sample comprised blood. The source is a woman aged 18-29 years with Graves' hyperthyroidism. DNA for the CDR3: TGTGCCTGGAGCTCAGGGAGACAGCCCCAGCATTTT. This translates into CAWSSGRQPQHF.